This T cell receptor (beta chain) originates from a study of shared clonotypes between healthy human individuals. Study at large: Donor ages ranged 18 to 49 years: two women, a few men.

Each donor was a Caucasian adult residing in Nashville, Tennessee. Study results and limitations: Four donors had roughly 5% of their naive CD4 clonotypes in common. Among non-shared clonotypes, generation probabilities were lower than among those shared by all four donors.

CDR3 length: 12 amino acids. V lost 2 bases and J 7 bases, leaving 9 bases between the germline ends. Germline V gives CDR1 MDHEN, CDR2 SYDVKM. Generated by immunoSEQ multiplex PCR, the TCRdb table keeps only in-frame clones and is missing some. Among approximately 2,300,000 clones listed, 85% to 95% were seen once. This clone has just one count. Its matching antigen is unknown. This clonotype was obtained from a man aged 18 to 29 in good health. Some clones in this sample may be carry-over from other donors' samples. What was sequenced was naive CD4+ T cells from PBMCs. Subset of the sample: CD45RA+ positively selected. The chain carries TRBV28 and TRBJ2-7; the D is unclear. CDR3 DNA: TGTGCCAGCAGTTTACCGGCGTGGGAGCAGTACTTC. Translation gives CASSLPAWEQYF.